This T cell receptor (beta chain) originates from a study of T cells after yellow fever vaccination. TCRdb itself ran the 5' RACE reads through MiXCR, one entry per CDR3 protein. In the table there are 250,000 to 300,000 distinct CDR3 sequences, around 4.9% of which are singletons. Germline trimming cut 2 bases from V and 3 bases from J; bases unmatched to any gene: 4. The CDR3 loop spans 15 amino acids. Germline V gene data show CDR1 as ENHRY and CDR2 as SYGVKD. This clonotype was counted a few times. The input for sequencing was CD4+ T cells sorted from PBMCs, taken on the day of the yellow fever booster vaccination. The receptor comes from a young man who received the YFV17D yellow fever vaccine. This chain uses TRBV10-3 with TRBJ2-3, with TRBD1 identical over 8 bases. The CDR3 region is CAISEGTGVTDTQYF. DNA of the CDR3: TGTGCCATCAGTGAGGGGACAGGAGTAACAGATACGCAGTATTTT.